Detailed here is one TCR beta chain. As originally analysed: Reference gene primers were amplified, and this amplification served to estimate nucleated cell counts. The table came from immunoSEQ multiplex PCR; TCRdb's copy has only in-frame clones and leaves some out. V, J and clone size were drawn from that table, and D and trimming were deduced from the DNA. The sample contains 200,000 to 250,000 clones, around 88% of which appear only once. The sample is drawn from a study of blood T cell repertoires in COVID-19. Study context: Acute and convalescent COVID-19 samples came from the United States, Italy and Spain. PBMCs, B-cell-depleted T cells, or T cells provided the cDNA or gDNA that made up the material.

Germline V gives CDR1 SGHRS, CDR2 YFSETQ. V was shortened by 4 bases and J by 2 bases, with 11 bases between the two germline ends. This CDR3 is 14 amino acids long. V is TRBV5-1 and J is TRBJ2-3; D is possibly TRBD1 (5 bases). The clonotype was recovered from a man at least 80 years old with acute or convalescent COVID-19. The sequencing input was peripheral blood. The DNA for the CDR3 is TGCGCCAGCAGCGGTGGGGCCCCCACAGATACGCAGTATTTT. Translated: CASSGGAPTDTQYF.